This TCR beta chain was sequenced in a study of regulatory T cells in long-lasting Graves disease. Arm-PCR of CDR3 regions and iRepertoire HTBI primers were the basis on which TCR beta libraries were built. Via MiXCR, TCRdb re-called the multiplex PCR reads, giving one row per CDR3 protein. Of some 420,000 distinct CDR3 sequences listed, roughly 22% are singletons. This clonotype has at least ten counts. Time point here: persistent/refractory GD, antithyroid drugs over 5 years with positive TRAb. TCR sequences were obtained from RNA taken from PBMCs. This TCR came from a female donor with Graves disease. Sequenced here: peripheral blood mononuclear cells (PBMCs), sampled when the disease was refractory, from a patient treated with antithyroid drugs.

CDR3 sequence (DNA): TGTGCCAGCAGAGACCGGGACAGGATCCATGAGACCCAGTACTTC. It encodes CASRDRDRIHETQYF. The chain carries TRBV2 and TRBJ2-5, with 8 bases fitting TRBD1. Germline CDR1 SNHLY, CDR2 FYNNEI. J lost 5 bases, V lost 6 bases, and 11 bases had no gene match. The CDR3 is 15 amino acids.